This TCR beta chain was observed in a study of neurological immune-mediated disorders. About the research overall: Relapsing-remitting disease was seen in most of the 34 multiple sclerosis patients, and secondary progressive disease was seen in 3.

Unsorted libraries came from 2 million PBMCs stored at -80 °C. V was pared by 3 bases and J by 1 base, with 1 base of the junction left unmatched. Germline V gene sequence: CDR1 MDHEN, CDR2 SYDVKM. CDR3 length: 15 amino acids. Notes on the study in general: Neither clinical nor MRI features were found to be associated with the multiple sclerosis repertoire cluster.

MiXCR, run by TCRdb on the 5' RACE reads, gives a single entry per CDR3 protein. The sample holds about 55,000 distinct CDR3 sequences, approximately 4.1% seen once. At least ten counts were recorded for this clonotype. Antigen specificity is unknown. The specimen was PBMCs. The source is a man aged 45-60 years with multiple sclerosis. This chain connects TRBV28 to TRBJ2-3; 10 nucleotides agree with TRBD2. CDR3 region: CASSFGLAGTDTQYF. CDR3 bases: TGTGCCAGCAGTTTCGGACTAGCGGGCACAGATACGCAGTATTTT.